The 6 T cell receptor beta chains in this list originate from one sample, sequenced in a study of cytomegalovirus exposure and HLA in healthy donors. The PCR ran on 60 Vbeta and 13 Jbeta primers. Sequencing used immunoSEQ multiplex PCR; TCRdb keeps in-frame clones, though not all of them. This sample has over 150,000 clones, with roughly 77% found just once. The material sequenced was PBMCs. These receptors all stem from a man aged 25 to 40 in good health and CMV-seropositive.

This sequence joins TRBV10-2 and TRBJ2-3; possibly TRBD2 for D (7 bases). Between the trimmed V and J ends, which lost 3 bases and 3 bases, there was a span of 16 bases. This CDR3 comprises 16 residues. Germline CDR1 is WSHSY and CDR2 is SAAADI. CDR3 DNA: TGCGCCAGCAGTGATTTGGGGGGGGGCCTAACAGATACGCAGTATTTT. It codes for CASSDLGGGLTDTQYF.

The chain recombines TRBV5-1 with TRBJ1-2; D not certain. This CDR3 has 15 amino acids. Deletions cut 3 bases from V and 6 bases from J, with 18 bases between. Germline loops: CDR1 SGHRS, CDR2 YFSETQ. This CDR3 is CASSSYLGLRDGYTF. The CDR3 DNA reads TGCGCCAGCAGCTCCTACCTCGGACTGAGGGATGGCTACACCTTC. Looking up the rest from reference TRBV5-1 and TRBJ1-2 gives the full variable domain: KAGVTQTPRYLIKTRGQQVTLSCSPISGHRSVSWYQQTPGQGLQFLFEYFSETQRNKGNFPGRFSGRQFSNSRSEMNVSTLELGDSALYLCASSSYLGLRDGYTFGSGTRLTVV.

The rearrangement links TRBV5-4 to TRBJ2-6, with a weak D call TRBD1 (6 bases). V lost 8 bases and J lost 0, with 18 bases in between. The germline V gene has CDR1 SGHNT and CDR2 YYREEE (reference sequence). The CDR3 is 17 residues long. The CDR3, as DNA: TGTGCCAGAGGGGGTCGGGTGTCCACCTCTGGGGCCAACGTCCTGACTTTC. Translating it yields CARGGRVSTSGANVLTF.

The chain joins TRBV28 to TRBJ1-1; 7 bases are a match to TRBD1. Germline V gene sequence: CDR1 MDHEN, CDR2 SYDVKM. This CDR3 is built from 15 residues. V shed 7 bases, J shed 5 bases, and the junction held 13 bases outside the gene matches. CDR3 protein: CASTLLGGKGTEAFF. The CDR3 DNA reads as TGTGCCAGCACGTTGTTAGGGGGCAAGGGAACTGAAGCTTTCTTT.

The rearrangement joins TRBV28 to TRBJ1-1, with D unclear. Trimming stripped 4 bases from V and 5 bases from J, with 8 bases between. CDR3 length: 12 residues. Germline lookup yields CDR1 MDHEN and CDR2 SYDVKM. CDR3 in amino acids: CASSSGRTEAFF. The CDR3 DNA reads TGTGCCAGCAGTTCGGGGAGGACTGAAGCTTTCTTT.

This clone has just a few counts. The V and J genes are TRBV30 and TRBJ2-7; 9 positions match TRBD1. With 0 bases clipped from V and 7 bases from J, the junction kept 7 bases outside the gene matches. The CDR3 runs to 14 residues. Per germline, CDR1 GTSNPN and CDR2 SVGIG (reference sequence). The chain's CDR3 is CAWSVLQGAGEQYF. CDR3 nucleotides: TGTGCCTGGAGTGTACTACAGGGGGCCGGGGAGCAGTACTTC.